The T cell receptor (beta chain) described here comes from a study of siplizumab effects on memory and regulatory T cells. Using immunoSEQ multiplex PCR, the repertoire was profiled, and TCRdb retains in-frame clones only, with some absent. The sample contains around 72,000 clones, about 89% of which appear only once. Notes on this clone: No antigen is known for it.

Findings and limits, study-wide: Memory cells that were CD4+ and unstimulated gave rise to alloreactive sequences, which siplizumab significantly reduced. No functional test confirmed suppression by proliferating siplizumab-culture Tregs. Naive T cells, seemingly more diverse than memory cells, seemed major alloresponse contributors.

This TCR derives from a human donor in good health. Sequenced input: CD8+ T cells sorted from blood.

The CDR3 region is CASSVGYRGPQETQYF. DNA of the CDR3: TGTGCCAGCAGCGTTGGATATCGGGGCCCCCAAGAGACCCAGTACTTC. The rearrangement links TRBV5-4 to TRBJ2-5; the D call may be TRBD1 or TRBD2 (5 bases each). The CDR3 runs to 16 residues. V lost 4 bases and J lost 1, with 17 bases in between. In germline, CDR1 is SGHNT, CDR2 YYREEE (reference sequence). Together with reference TRBV5-4 and TRBJ2-5, the CDR3 gives the full variable domain: ETGVTQSPTHLIKTRGQQVTLRCSSQSGHNTVSWYQQALGQGPQFIFQYYREEENGRGNFPPRFSGLQFPNYSSELNVNALELDDSALYLCASSVGYRGPQETQYFGPGTRLLVL.